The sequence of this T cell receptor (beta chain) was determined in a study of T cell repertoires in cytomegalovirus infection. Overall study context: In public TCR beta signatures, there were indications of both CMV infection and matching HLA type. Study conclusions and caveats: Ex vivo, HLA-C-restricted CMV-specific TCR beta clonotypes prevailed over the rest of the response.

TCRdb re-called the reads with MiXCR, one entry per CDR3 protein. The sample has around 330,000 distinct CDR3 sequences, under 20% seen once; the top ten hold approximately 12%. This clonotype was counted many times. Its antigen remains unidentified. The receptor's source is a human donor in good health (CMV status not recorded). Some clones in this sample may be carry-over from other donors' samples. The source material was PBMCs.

Here the CDR3 DNA reads TGTGCCAGCAGTTTAATTCAGGGAACTAATGAAAAACTGTTTTTT. It specifies CASSLIQGTNEKLFF. The V call is TRBV12-3 or TRBV12-4, the J call TRBJ1-4; a weak D match, TRBD1 (5 bases). The CDR3 runs to 15 residues. Trimming took 2 bases from V and 1 from J, leaving 8 bases between them.